This T cell receptor (beta chain) derives from a study of T-cell memory formation after mild COVID-19 (dated by TCRdb to the early 2020s). Looking at the study overall: Most TCR sequence clusters were specific to one of the two donors. In a couple of donors, T-cell clones that expanded and contracted after mild COVID-19 were tracked by sequencing TCRalpha and TCRbeta repertoires over time. The cohort comprised two young, previously healthy adult volunteers, one female and one male. The paper's findings and limits, for the study overall: Some responding clones were detected in pre-infection memory, suggesting pre-existing cross-reactive memory T cells joined the SARS-CoV-2 response. SARS-CoV-2 specificity was not confirmed for the second-wave clones peaking on day 37. Clones contracting from day 15 to 85 had balanced CD4/CD8 phenotypes, while a second wave expanding from day 15 to 37 was biased towards CD4+. The study covered only a couple of mild cases, and larger cohorts including severe cases with pre-infection samples were considered necessary. Contracting CD4+ clones appeared mostly in the CM and EM memory subsets, whereas CD8+ clones were enriched in EMRA.

Regarding this clonotype: Its antigen is unknown. Per-base quality was not reported, and no clone a single base away is much larger than it.

V is pared back by 7 bases and J by 1 base, with 7 bases lying between the germline termini. Counted from cysteine to phenylalanine, this CDR3 has 11 amino acids. This entry keeps only the CDR3 DNA: 33 bases, framed from base 1. Sequences DFQATT (CDR1) and SNEGSKA (CDR2) are obtained from the germline V gene (reference sequence). The instrument was an Illumina NovaSeq 6000. TCRalpha and TCRbeta cDNA libraries were constructed by 5'RACE with constant-segment primers, with sample barcodes and unique molecular identifiers being introduced. RNA was extracted from every sample with Trizol reagent. The libraries were amplified in two PCR steps, and the second step added a second sample barcode and Illumina TruSeq adapters. The libraries were sequenced on an Illumina NovaSeq using 2 x 150 bp paired-end reads. The authors' pipeline ran thus. The reads were demultiplexed and collapsed into UMI-guided consensus sequences using migec v1.2.7. With mixcr v2.1.11, UMI consensuses were aligned to TRA and TRB V and J templates and assembled into clonotypes. Clonotypes were classified as expanded or contracted when called significant by both edgeR and NoisET, with noise models trained on biological replicates. For edgeR calls, the thresholds were a false discovery rate-adjusted p below 0.01 and a log2 fold-change of 1. As an exploratory analysis of dynamics, PCA with hierarchical clustering was applied to max-normalized trajectories of the 1000 most abundant clonotypes. Separately sequenced CD4+ and CD8+ repertoires were used to assign a CD4 or CD8 phenotype to each responding clone. In TCRdb, the public reads were trimmed at Q25 with fastp and aligned with MiXCR, with productive beta chains retained. Every CDR3 protein is listed once, alongside the most common genes and DNA of its rows. TCRdb's processing, not the study's, gives the V and J calls here. Present in this sample are a few hundred thousand distinct CDR3 sequences, around 26% of which were seen just once. About an eighth of the sample lies in the top ten.

PBMCs were isolated by Ficoll-Paque density gradient centrifugation. The sequence was collected from an adult woman who had mild COVID-19 (a few samples of this study predate the infection). The sample titles of this study are shuffled in the database, so cell type and time point are left out; the donor was told from shared clones. Sequencing input: PBMCs or a T cell subset sorted from them (not recorded which). The rearrangement combines TRBV20-1 with TRBJ1-1; the D gene is unclear. The CDR3 loop reads CSGWENTEAFF. The nucleotide sequence is TGCAGTGGTTGGGAGAACACTGAAGCTTTCTTT.